This paragraph reports one T cell receptor beta chain. This sample was taken from a study of technical replicates of blood from a handful of donors. Libraries were prepared by immunoSEQ multiplex PCR; TCRdb keeps only in-frame clonotypes and omits some of them. The table has 65,000 to 85,000 clones, roughly 96% seen once. Germline assignment: CDR1 MNHNS and CDR2 SASEGT. The CDR3 loop spans 15 amino acids. Trimming cost V 7 bases and J 4 bases, with 19 bases left between them. V is TRBV6-1 and J is TRBJ1-2; no reliable D call. Sequencing was carried out using T cells isolated from PBMCs. The sequence was collected from a human donor in good health. The CDR3 sequence: CASTAPEDRLYGYTF. The DNA for the CDR3 is TGTGCCAGCACCGCTCCGGAAGACCGACTCTATGGCTACACCTTC.